Only a few counts were recorded for the clone carrying this T cell receptor (beta chain). One entry per CDR3 protein, called by TCRdb with MiXCR from the RT-PCR reads. In the table there are more than 600,000 distinct CDR3 sequences, more than 13% of which are singletons. The CDR3 contains 14 residues. Trimming removed 2 bases from V and 10 bases from J, with 12 bases in between. Germline lookup yields CDR1 MNHEY and CDR2 SVGAGI. Input material: memory CD4+ T cells from blood. The chain combines TRBV6-5 with TRBJ1-6, with D hard to call. This TCR came from a female donor in good health, serving as a healthy control. CDR3: CASSYDPSRSPLHF. The CDR3 DNA reads as TGTGCCAGCAGTTACGACCCTTCCAGATCACCCCTCCACTTT.